The 22 T cell receptor beta chains listed next were all sequenced from one sample in a study of a mutant IDH1 vaccine in newly diagnosed glioma. TCRdb's table, derived via immunoSEQ multiplex PCR, lists solely in-frame clones and lacks some. The table shows about 88,000 clones, with roughly four fifths occurring only once. Described time point: baseline, week 1 (first vaccination visit). As to treatment: pre-vaccination baseline after standard-of-care therapy. The sequencing used PBMCs, collected from a glioma patient treated with radiotherapy, temozolomide or both. All receptors derive from a man in his forties with glioma. Some clones in this sample may be carry-over from other donors' samples.

The chain employs TRBV19 and TRBJ1-5, with 9 bases that match TRBD1. Germline CDR1 and CDR2: LNHDA and SQIVND (reference sequence). V shed 3 bases, J shed 6 bases, and the junction held 3 bases outside the gene matches. The CDR3 runs 14 residues. The DNA for the CDR3 is TGTGCCAGTAGTATGGACAGGGGCCTTCAGCCCCAGCATTTT. It is translated as CASSMDRGLQPQHF.

This chain links TRBV4-2 with TRBJ1-6; 7 positions agree with TRBD1. J lost 5 bases, V lost 3 bases, and 4 bases had no gene match. Germline V CDR1 and CDR2: LGHNA, YNFKEQ. The CDR3 length is 15 residues. DNA for the CDR3: TGTGCCAGCAGCCAGGACAGGCCCGATAATTCACCCCTCCACTTT. Translated: CASSQDRPDNSPLHF.

This clone appeared a few times. This sequence joins TRBV4-1 and TRBJ1-2, with D possibly matching TRBD1 (6 bases). Germline CDR1 reads MGHRA; CDR2 reads YSYEKL. The CDR3 consists of 18 residues. The V and J ends lost 0 bases and 4 bases respectively, with 21 bases between them. As DNA, the CDR3 is TGCGCCAGCAGCCAAGAAGGGGGTAGATTGGGGTTCGGCTATGGCTACACCTTC. The encoded protein is CASSQEGGRLGFGYGYTF.

The rearrangement uses TRBV7-9 and TRBJ2-7; no firm D call. This CDR3 has 16 amino acids. V lost 1 base and J lost 0, with 13 bases in between. Germline V gene sequence: CDR1 SEHNR, CDR2 FQNEAQ (reference sequence). The CDR3 bases are TGTGCCAGCAGCTTAGATCCGCCCCAAAGCTCCTACGAGCAGTACTTC. It codes for CASSLDPPQSSYEQYF. The full variable domain, with the rest looked up from reference TRBV7-9 and TRBJ2-7, is DTGVSQNPRHKITKRGQNVTFRCDPISEHNRLYWYRQTLGQGPEFLTYFQNEAQLEKSRLLSDRFSAERPKGSFSTLEIQRTEQGDSAMYLCASSLDPPQSSYEQYFGPGTRLTVT.

V and J are TRBV4-2 and TRBJ2-3, with TRBD2 matching over 12 bases. J lost 4 bases, V lost 2 bases, and 7 bases had no gene match. The V gene's germline CDR1 is LGHNA and CDR2 YNFKEQ. The CDR3 has 17 residues. Here the CDR3 reads CASSQPGLAGWSDTQYF. CDR3 bases: TGTGCCAGCAGCCAACCTGGACTAGCGGGGTGGTCAGATACGCAGTATTTT.

The chain carries TRBV4-2 and TRBJ1-3; D ambiguous. The CDR3 loop spans 12 amino acids. V dropped 4 bases and J dropped 6 bases, with 7 bases sitting between them. Germline V CDR1 and CDR2: LGHNA, YNFKEQ. Here the CDR3 reads CASSPGENTIYF. CDR3 bases: TGTGCCAGCAGCCCCGGAGAAAACACCATATATTTT.

The chain recombines TRBV29-1 with TRBJ1-4; D may be TRBD1 (5 bases). Germline values: CDR1 SQVTM, CDR2 ANQGSEA. This CDR3 is built from 13 residues. The V and J ends lost 7 bases and 7 bases respectively, with 16 bases between them. This CDR3 reads CSGRTAGVEKLFF. CDR3 nucleotide sequence: TGCAGCGGTCGGACGGCGGGGGTTGAAAAACTGTTTTTT.

The chain uses TRBV30 and TRBJ1-1; D is unresolved. CDR1 and CDR2 (germline): GTSNPN, SVGIG (reference sequence). V shed 2 bases and J shed 1 base, with 17 bases lying between them. The CDR3 is 16 amino acids. The CDR3 loop reads CAWSSHEERENTEAFF. Written as DNA, the CDR3 is TGTGCCTGGAGTTCCCATGAAGAAAGGGAGAACACTGAAGCTTTCTTT.

This clone appeared a few times. The J gene is TRBJ2-7, the V gene TRBV6-1, with a weak D call TRBD2 (6 bases). The CDR3 has 15 residues. Trimming left V 9 bases short and J 7 bases short, with 25 bases between. Per the germline V gene, CDR1 is MNHNS and CDR2 is SASEGT. CDR3 protein: CASGGKGRTFWEQYF. CDR3 nucleotide sequence: TGTGCCAGTGGAGGGAAGGGCCGAACCTTCTGGGAGCAGTACTTC.

This chain joins TRBV7-2 and TRBJ2-7; D is possibly TRBD1 or TRBD2 (5 bases each). The ends were cut back, 1 base at V and 0 bases at J, with 13 bases in the middle. CDR1 and CDR2 (germline): SGHTA, FQGNSA. The CDR3 loop spans 16 amino acids. CDR3 sequence reads: CASSLGSQGVSYEQYF. The CDR3 DNA reads TGTGCCAGCAGCTTAGGTTCGCAGGGAGTCTCCTACGAGCAGTACTTC.

The chain couples TRBV7-7 to TRBJ1-1; D is uncertain. The length of the CDR3 is 13 residues. V lost 3 bases and J 0 bases, leaving 5 bases between the germline ends. Germline V CDR1 and CDR2: SSHAT, FNYEAQ (reference sequence). In nucleotides, the CDR3 is TGTGCCAGCAGCTTCCAGGTGAACACTGAAGCTTTCTTT. Protein: CASSFQVNTEAFF.

The count of this clone is one. The chain joins TRBV6-5 to TRBJ2-1; TRBD2 agrees at 9 bases. V gave up 3 bases and J gave up 8 bases; unmatched junction bases: 8. Germline CDR1 MNHEY, CDR2 SVGAGI. There are 15 residues in the CDR3. CDR3 nucleotide sequence: TGTGCCAGCAGTTATTCGGCGGGGGGGCAGGATGAGCAGTTCTTC. It yields the protein CASSYSAGGQDEQFF.

The chain uses TRBV20-1 and TRBJ1-1; D unclear. The germline V and J ends were trimmed by 6 bases and 4 bases, with 9 bases remaining between them. CDR1 and CDR2 (germline): DFQATT, SNEGSKA (reference sequence). This CDR3 has 11 residues. CDR3 amino acids: CSARISTEAFF. The CDR3 DNA sequence: TGCAGTGCCCGGATTAGCACTGAAGCTTTCTTT.

This rearrangement joins TRBV27 to TRBJ2-2; D is uncertain. Germline-derived CDR1 and CDR2 are MNHEY and SMNVEV (reference sequence). Trimming took 3 bases from V and 1 from J, leaving 6 bases between them. The CDR3 consists of 14 residues. CDR3 sequence (DNA): TGTGCCAGCAGTTTGGGCTGGAACACCGGGGAGCTGTTTTTT. It specifies CASSLGWNTGELFF.

This clone was found a few times. The chain combines TRBV12-5 with TRBJ1-1; TRBD1 agrees at 9 bases. After removal of 6 bases from V and 4 bases from J, the junction contained 3 bases not matched to a gene. Germline CDR1 LGHNT, CDR2 FRNRAP. CDR3 length equals 13 residues. CDR3 nucleotide sequence: TGTGCTAGTGGACCGGGACAGGGCACTGAAGCTTTCTTT. Its protein is CASGPGQGTEAFF.

The chain carries TRBV6-5 and TRBJ1-6; no definite D call. Germline assignment: CDR1 MNHEY and CDR2 SVGAGI. CDR3 size: 13 residues. V lost 6 bases and J 5 bases, leaving 8 bases between the germline ends. The CDR3 coding sequence is TGTGCCAGCAGCGAGGCCCATAATTCACCCCTCCACTTT. Translation: CASSEAHNSPLHF.

The table lists this clone with a count of one. V gene TRBV7-2 combines with J gene TRBJ2-3; either TRBD1 or TRBD2 may supply D (5 bases each). The V end lost 5 bases, the J end lost 6 bases, and 15 bases lay between the germline ends. Germline V CDR1 and CDR2: SGHTA, FQGNSA. CDR3 length equals 14 residues. In DNA, the CDR3 is TGTGCCAGCAGCCGATGGCAGGGAGATGATACGCAGTATTTT. Translating gives CASSRWQGDDTQYF. Complete variable domain (other parts from reference TRBV7-2 and TRBJ2-3): GAGVSQSPSNKVTEKGKDVELRCDPISGHTALYWYRQSLGQGLEFLIYFQGNSAPDKSGLPSDRFSAERTGGSVSTLTIQRTQQEDSAVYLCASSRWQGDDTQYFGPGTRLTVL.

A remark on this clone: A much more abundant neighbour one base away suggests this may be a read error. Distinct nucleotide sequences in the sample also encode this CDR3. This chain joins TRBV5-1 and TRBJ2-5, with 11 bases that match TRBD1. CDR1 SGHRS and CDR2 YFSETQ come from the germline V gene. The CDR3 covers 16 residues. The ends lost 4 bases at V and 0 bases at J; junction bases unmatched: 5. The CDR3 DNA is TGCGCCAGCAGCGGAGGGACAGGGGGGTACCAAGAGACCCAGTACTTC. Translating gives CASSGGTGGYQETQYF.

The rearrangement uses TRBV6-5 and TRBJ1-5, with TRBD1 matching 8 bases. The CDR3 extends over 15 amino acids. The germline gives CDR1 MNHEY, CDR2 SVGAGI. The V and J ends lost 5 bases and 2 bases, in that order; junction bases with no gene match: 5. The CDR3 DNA follows: TGTGCCAGCAGTAAGGACAGGGTCGGCAATCAGCCCCAGCATTTT. The encoded protein is CASSKDRVGNQPQHF.

The chain links TRBV5-4 to TRBJ1-2; tentatively, D is TRBD1 (6 bases). In germline, CDR1 is SGHNT, CDR2 YYREEE (reference sequence). The CDR3 consists of 15 residues. V was pared by 5 bases and J by 2 bases, with 16 bases between. The CDR3 DNA sequence: TGTGCCAGCAGACCAGGGCCGGGACAAAACTATGGCTACACCTTC. As protein: CASRPGPGQNYGYTF.

The chain carries TRBV18 and TRBJ1-4; 8 bases align to TRBD1. The CDR3 contains 14 residues. The V segment lost 3 bases and the J segment 6 bases; nucleotides outside the gene matches: 3. The germline gives CDR1 KGHSH, CDR2 LQKENI. DNA of the CDR3: TGTGCCAGCTCACCTACAGGGGGGGATGAAAAACTGTTTTTT. Encoded protein: CASSPTGGDEKLFF.

The gene calls are TRBV2 and TRBJ1-1, with 10 bases lining up with TRBD1. Germline CDR1 SNHLY, CDR2 FYNNEI. The CDR3 runs 14 residues. The V segment lost 7 bases and the J segment 6 bases; nucleotides outside the gene matches: 8. CDR3 residues: CASNPGQGSPEAFF. In DNA form, the CDR3 reads TGTGCCAGCAATCCGGGACAGGGGAGTCCTGAAGCTTTCTTT.